The 32 T cell receptor beta chains presented below share a single source sample, sequenced in a study of cytomegalovirus exposure and HLA in healthy donors. With 60 Vbeta and 13 Jbeta primers, the PCR was carried out. The repertoire was sequenced with immunoSEQ multiplex PCR; TCRdb's copy has only in-frame clones and lacks some. Of 100,000 to 150,000 clones listed, around 80% are singletons. Sample: PBMCs. The receptor source for this set is a woman between 35 and 50 years old in good health and CMV-seronegative.

The chain has TRBV10-3 and TRBJ2-7, with TRBD1 identical over 8 bases. From germline, CDR1 is ENHRY and CDR2 SYGVKD. Trimming at V came to 8 bases and at J to 7 bases, leaving 13 bases not matched to a gene. There are 14 residues in the CDR3. The CDR3: CAIGLGTGRGEQYF. The CDR3 DNA sequence: TGTGCCATCGGCCTCGGGACAGGACGAGGGGAGCAGTACTTC.

This clone turned up a few times. The V and J genes are TRBV10-3 and TRBJ2-5; D remains unclear. Germline CDR1 and CDR2: ENHRY and SYGVKD. CDR3 length: 12 amino acids. Between the trimmed V and J ends, which lost 0 bases and 5 bases, there was a span of 4 bases. DNA for the CDR3: TGTGCCATCAGTGAGTCCCCGGAGACCCAGTACTTC. Its translation: CAISESPETQYF.

CDR3 residues: CASSLYSNEQFF. In DNA, the CDR3 is TGCGCCAGCAGCTTGTATAGCAATGAGCAGTTCTTC. The chain recombines TRBV5-1 with TRBJ2-1; D not certain. Looked up from germline, CDR1 is SGHRS and CDR2 is YFSETQ. Trimming left V 1 base short and J 6 bases short, with 5 bases between. The CDR3 is 12 amino acids.

The V and J genes are TRBV5-1 and TRBJ2-4, with 9 bases matching TRBD2. This CDR3 comprises 21 residues. In germline, CDR1 is SGHRS, CDR2 YFSETQ. V shed 5 bases, J shed 0 bases, and the junction held 21 bases outside the gene matches. The chain's CDR3 is CASSPSPTSGRDSLAKNIQYF. CDR3 bases: TGCGCCAGCAGTCCTAGCCCAACTAGCGGGCGCGACTCTTTAGCCAAAAACATTCAGTACTTC.

The J gene is TRBJ2-6, the V gene TRBV2; weak D call: TRBD1 (6 bases). From germline, CDR1 is SNHLY and CDR2 FYNNEI. V gave up 8 bases and J gave up 2 bases, with 13 bases separating them. This CDR3 has 15 residues. CDR3 loop: CASQPTGTGANVLTF. The CDR3 DNA follows: TGTGCCAGCCAACCCACAGGGACTGGGGCCAACGTCCTGACTTTC.

The V gene is TRBV28, the J gene TRBJ2-7, with 7 nucleotides matching TRBD1. The CDR3 covers 15 residues. The germline CDR1 and CDR2 sequences are MDHEN and SYDVKM. Trimming cost V 4 bases and J 5 bases; bases outside gene matches: 11. The CDR3 spells CASSSNNRGRHEQYF. As DNA, the CDR3 is TGTGCCAGCAGTTCCAACAACAGGGGAAGGCACGAGCAGTACTTC.

This sequence joins TRBV5-1 and TRBJ1-5; D not certain. Germline V gives CDR1 SGHRS, CDR2 YFSETQ. Trimming left V 0 bases short and J 6 bases short, with 7 bases between. The CDR3 covers 13 residues. Written as DNA, the CDR3 is TGCGCCAGCAGCTTGGCACCGGGTCAGCCCCAGCATTTT. Its protein product is CASSLAPGQPQHF.

As for this clone: The sample holds other DNA sequences that translate to the same CDR3. The V and J genes are TRBV15 and TRBJ1-2; D is ambiguous. This CDR3 has 14 residues. The V gene's germline CDR1 is LNHNV and CDR2 YYDKDF (reference sequence). The V end was cut by 0 bases, the J end by 4 bases, with 9 bases between. The CDR3 region is CATSRDRGIYGYTF. The CDR3 nucleotides are TGTGCCACCAGCAGAGATCGAGGGATCTATGGCTACACCTTC.

This clone was counted only a few times. The rearrangement links TRBV19 to TRBJ2-7; 8 nucleotides match TRBD1. Per the germline V gene, CDR1 is LNHDA and CDR2 is SQIVND (reference sequence). This CDR3 is 15 amino acids long. Unmatched junction bases numbered 10, after V lost 5 bases and J lost 4 bases. The CDR3 bases are TGTGCCAGTAGTCCCGCGGGCAGGGGGCAATACGAGCAGTACTTC. It translates to CASSPAGRGQYEQYF.

V and J are TRBV19 and TRBJ2-3; D gene unclear. The CDR3 is 14 residues long. V was shortened by 8 bases and J by 0 bases, with 12 bases between the two germline ends. Per the germline V gene, CDR1 is LNHDA and CDR2 is SQIVND (reference sequence). The CDR3 sequence: CASAMGESTDTQYF. The CDR3 coding sequence is TGTGCCAGTGCAATGGGCGAGAGCACAGATACGCAGTATTTT.

V is TRBV5-8 and J is TRBJ1-4; 8 bases are shared with TRBD1. The J segment lost 8 bases and the V segment lost 4 bases, leaving 10 bases of the junction unmatched. From germline, CDR1 is SGHTS and CDR2 YDEGEE. The CDR3 loop spans 15 amino acids. DNA for the CDR3: TGTGCCAGCAGCACCGGACAGGGCATAGGCGAAAAACTGTTTTTT. This translates into CASSTGQGIGEKLFF. The variable domain in full, completed from reference TRBV5-8 and TRBJ1-4, reads EAGVTQSPTHLIKTRGQQATLRCSPISGHTSVYWYQQALGLGLQFLLWYDEGEERNRGNFPPRFSGRQFPNYSSELNVNALELEDSALYLCASSTGQGIGEKLFFGSGTQLSVL.

The rearrangement links TRBV6-5 to TRBJ2-5; 8 bases fit TRBD2. Looked up from germline, CDR1 is MNHEY and CDR2 is SVGAGI. This CDR3 spans 14 amino acids. Trimming cost V 7 bases and J 5 bases; bases outside gene matches: 9. The CDR3 bases are TGTGCCAGCACGGACCGGGAGGGCTTCGAGACCCAGTACTTC. The encoded protein is CASTDREGFETQYF.

The rearrangement joins TRBV5-6 to TRBJ2-1; 9 bases match TRBD2. The CDR3 covers 15 residues. The V and J ends lost 2 bases and 5 bases, in that order; junction bases with no gene match: 5. Germline V CDR1 and CDR2: SGHDT, YYEEEE. In nucleotides, the CDR3 is TGTGCCAGCAGCTTTGCTAGCGGGGCGGACAATGAGCAGTTCTTC. The encoded protein is CASSFASGADNEQFF.

This rearrangement joins TRBV7-3 to TRBJ2-3; 7 bases align to TRBD1. Looked up from germline, CDR1 is SGHTA and CDR2 is FQGTGA. Trimming cost V 5 bases and J 2 bases; bases outside gene matches: 10. The CDR3 has 16 residues. CDR3 sequence: CASSPSSGQATDTQYF. The CDR3 DNA reads TGTGCCAGCAGCCCCTCTTCAGGACAGGCCACAGATACGCAGTATTTT.

The chain couples TRBV30 to TRBJ2-5, with 9 bases aligning to TRBD2. Germline lookup yields CDR1 GTSNPN and CDR2 SVGIG (reference sequence). With V trimmed by 1 base and J by 5 bases, 8 bases remained unmatched. The CDR3 is 15 amino acids. CDR3 sequence reads: CAWSGLAGERETQYF. In DNA, the CDR3 is TGTGCCTGGAGTGGATTAGCGGGGGAGAGGGAGACCCAGTACTTC.

V usage is TRBV7-6 and J usage is TRBJ2-3, with 13 positions matching TRBD2. The V gene end was trimmed by 4 bases and the J gene end by 3 bases; junction bases not matched to a gene: 10. The CDR3 is made up of 18 amino acids. Germline CDR1 is SGHVS and CDR2 is FNYEAQ. This CDR3 is CASSSRTSGSGVTDTQYF. The CDR3 DNA is TGTGCCAGCAGCTCCAGGACTAGCGGGAGCGGGGTGACAGATACGCAGTATTTT.

This chain uses TRBV28 with TRBJ2-7; D possibly corresponds to TRBD2 (5 bases). Trimming pared 5 bases from V and 2 bases from J, leaving 19 bases between. CDR3 size: 16 residues. Germline V gives CDR1 MDHEN, CDR2 SYDVKM. The CDR3 nucleotides are TGTGCCAGCAGTACAGCTAACGGGATAGGTGCCTACGAGCAGTACTTC. Translated: CASSTANGIGAYEQYF.

The chain is built from TRBV18 and TRBJ1-1; D gene ambiguous. Germline V gene lookup returns CDR1 KGHSH and CDR2 LQKENI. The CDR3 has 14 residues. V lost 1 base and J lost 5, with 11 bases in between. The CDR3 DNA reads TGTGCCAGCTCACCACTCGGGGAGTCGACTGAAGCTTTCTTT. The encoded protein is CASSPLGESTEAFF.

J is TRBJ2-3 and V is TRBV19; no definite D call. The V and J ends lost 3 bases and 2 bases respectively, with 21 bases between them. Germline V gene lookup returns CDR1 LNHDA and CDR2 SQIVND (reference sequence). CDR3 size: 18 residues. In DNA, the CDR3 is TGTGCCAGTAGTATCAAGAATCCGAGACTCTCTAACACAGATACGCAGTATTTT. Residues: CASSIKNPRLSNTDTQYF. The whole variable domain, remainder taken from reference TRBV19 and TRBJ2-3, is DGGITQSPKYLFRKEGQNVTLSCEQNLNHDAMYWYRQDPGQGLRLIYYSQIVNDFQKGDIAEGYSVSREKKESFPLTVTSAQKNPTAFYLCASSIKNPRLSNTDTQYFGPGTRLTVL.

The sample holds one count of this clone. This sequence joins TRBV6-5 and TRBJ1-2; 11 nucleotides agree with TRBD1. The CDR3 runs 15 residues. Germline CDR1 reads MNHEY; CDR2 reads SVGAGI. Trimming removed 2 bases from V and 7 bases from J; junction bases left unmatched: 6. The CDR3: CASSYKGQGARGYTF. The CDR3 nucleotides are TGTGCCAGCAGTTACAAAGGACAGGGGGCGCGTGGCTACACCTTC.

This clone has just one count. V usage is TRBV10-3 and J usage is TRBJ2-7, with a possible D match to TRBD1 (6 bases). The CDR3 is 14 amino acids. V was trimmed by 4 bases and J by 2 bases, leaving 12 bases between them. The germline V gene has CDR1 ENHRY and CDR2 SYGVKD. The CDR3 DNA is TGTGCCATCAGTGTCCAGGGGCCCACCTACGAGCAGTACTTC. Its translation is CAISVQGPTYEQYF.

V and J are TRBV29-1 and TRBJ2-7, with 7 bases that match TRBD2. The CDR3 is 14 residues long. Germline V gene sequence: CDR1 SQVTM, CDR2 ANQGSEA. V dropped 3 bases and J dropped 3; count of bases not matched to a gene: 8. The CDR3: CSVEGGRGGYEQYF. The CDR3 DNA reads as TGCAGCGTTGAGGGCGGGAGAGGCGGCTACGAGCAGTACTTC.

The gene calls are TRBV7-9 and TRBJ2-2; D is perhaps TRBD1 (5 bases). V was cut by 4 bases and J by 5 bases, with 26 bases left in between. CDR1 and CDR2 (germline): SEHNR, FQNEAQ (reference sequence). This CDR3 is 19 amino acids long. DNA of the CDR3: TGTGCCAGCAGCTCAATTATGGCCACTCAGGGTGGTGGGACCGGGGAGCTGTTTTTT. Translating gives CASSSIMATQGGGTGELFF.

The chain couples TRBV5-1 to TRBJ1-1; D gene unclear. Germline CDR1 SGHRS, CDR2 YFSETQ. The CDR3 consists of 14 residues. The V and J ends lost 2 bases and 2 bases respectively, with 10 bases between them. The CDR3, as DNA: TGCGCCAGCAGCTTAACCGGGGTTAACACTGAAGCTTTCTTT. Encoded protein: CASSLTGVNTEAFF. Drawing the rest from reference TRBV5-1 and TRBJ1-1, the complete variable domain is KAGVTQTPRYLIKTRGQQVTLSCSPISGHRSVSWYQQTPGQGLQFLFEYFSETQRNKGNFPGRFSGRQFSNSRSEMNVSTLELGDSALYLCASSLTGVNTEAFFGQGTRLTVV.

This rearrangement joins TRBV28 to TRBJ1-2, with D unclear. CDR1 is MDHEN, CDR2 SYDVKM, per germline. Trimming cost V 2 bases and J 2 bases, with 9 bases left between them. The CDR3 is made up of 14 amino acids. The CDR3: CASSLGFTNYGYTF. CDR3 sequence (DNA): TGTGCCAGCAGTTTAGGTTTTACAAACTATGGCTACACCTTC.

The V and J genes are TRBV28 and TRBJ1-2, with D unresolved. CDR1 MDHEN and CDR2 SYDVKM come from the germline V gene. V lost 3 bases to trimming and J lost 8 bases, with 10 bases between them. The CDR3 has 12 residues. The CDR3 nucleotides are TGTGCCAGCAGTTTTCAGTCATTGGGCTACACCTTC. Translating it yields CASSFQSLGYTF.

This rearrangement joins TRBV6-1 to TRBJ1-2, with D perhaps TRBD1 (5 bases). Trimming took 6 bases from V and 4 from J, leaving 18 bases between them. The CDR3 loop spans 15 amino acids. Looked up from germline, CDR1 is MNHNS and CDR2 is SASEGT. CDR3 nucleotides: TGTGCCAGCAGGGCCGACAGCGCGTACTTCTATGGCTACACCTTC. Amino acids: CASRADSAYFYGYTF.

The CDR3 region is CASSLRTGTGGEGYTF. The CDR3 nucleotides read TGTGCCAGCAGTCTACGTACCGGGACAGGGGGCGAGGGCTACACCTTC. The chain carries TRBV28 and TRBJ1-2; 12 bases line up with TRBD1. Germline CDR1 reads MDHEN; CDR2 reads SYDVKM. Unmatched junction bases numbered 12, after V lost 5 bases and J lost 8 bases. CDR3 size: 16 residues.

This clone has more than one count but fewer than ten. The chain's CDR3 is CASSFNSGHTDTQYF. The CDR3 DNA is TGTGCCAGCAGCTTTAATAGCGGGCACACAGATACGCAGTATTTT. The gene calls are TRBV7-3 and TRBJ2-3; the match to TRBD2 covers 7 bases. Germline V gene lookup returns CDR1 SGHTA and CDR2 FQGTGA. The CDR3 is 15 residues long. V trimming: 3 bases; J trimming: 2 bases; junction bases outside the gene matches: 5. The full variable domain, its missing parts supplied by reference TRBV7-3 and TRBJ2-3, is GAGVSQTPSNKVTEKGKYVELRCDPISGHTALYWYRQSLGQGPEFLIYFQGTGAADDSGLPNDRFFAVRPEGSVSTLKIQRTERGDSAVYLCASSFNSGHTDTQYFGPGTRLTVL.

The chain carries TRBV4-2 and TRBJ2-1; 9 bases agree with TRBD2. This CDR3 has 17 residues. Germline CDR1 is LGHNA and CDR2 is YNFKEQ. V lost 0 bases, J lost 4 bases, and 7 bases stayed unmatched. CDR3 DNA sequence: TGTGCCAGCAGCCAAGAGATCGAGGCGGGGGGGTACAATGAGCAGTTCTTC. As protein: CASSQEIEAGGYNEQFF.

This chain links TRBV7-9 with TRBJ2-3, with 10 bases lining up with TRBD2. In germline, CDR1 is SEHNR, CDR2 FQNEAQ (reference sequence). The CDR3 contains 15 residues. Unmatched junction bases numbered 9, after V lost 7 bases and J lost 5 bases. The CDR3 loop is CASTPEREGGDTQYF. CDR3 in DNA: TGTGCCAGCACCCCAGAGCGGGAGGGCGGAGATACGCAGTATTTT.

The chain employs TRBV7-9 and TRBJ1-5; TRBD1 might be the D (5 bases). Trimming shortened V by 3 bases and J by 2 bases, and 8 bases separated the two germline ends. The CDR3 has 14 residues. Germline V gene data show CDR1 as SEHNR and CDR2 as FQNEAQ (reference sequence). The CDR3 reads CASSLTTGNQPQHF. The CDR3 DNA is TGTGCCAGCAGCTTGACGACAGGCAATCAGCCCCAGCATTTT. Complete variable domain (other parts from reference TRBV7-9 and TRBJ1-5): DTGVSQNPRHKITKRGQNVTFRCDPISEHNRLYWYRQTLGQGPEFLTYFQNEAQLEKSRLLSDRFSAERPKGSFSTLEIQRTEQGDSAMYLCASSLTTGNQPQHFGDGTRLSIL.